A selection of T cell receptor beta chains follows, all from one sample in a study of regulatory T cells in long-lasting Graves disease. A single record per CDR3 protein comes from TCRdb applying MiXCR to the multiplex PCR reads. The sample consists of some 450,000 distinct CDR3 sequences, roughly 15% of them appearing once. These same data were also listed under a study on T cells in Graves' hyperthyroidism and ophthalmopathy.

Specimen: peripheral blood mononuclear cells (PBMCs), collected at new diagnosis, from a patient treated with antithyroid drugs. All receptors derive from a woman between 25 and 40 years old with Graves disease. Each CDR3 is given with its conserved first and last residue. D genes are given only for firm matches. Size tells how often a clone was seen (once, few, many) or the class of an expanded clone, and some rows leave it out.

V gene,clone size,D gene,J gene,CDR3 DNA,CDR3 protein
TRBV18,NA,NA,TRBJ1-6,TGTGCCAGCTCACCAAGAGAGACCTCACCCCTCCACTTT,CASSPRETSPLHF
TRBV20-1,many,NA,TRBJ2-5,TGCAGTGGCAAAGGGGCGACCCAAGAGACCCAGTACTTC,CSGKGATQETQYF
TRBV11-1,many,TRBD2,TRBJ2-5,TGTGCCAGCAGCCAAGGGACTAGCGGAGGGGAAGAGACCCAGTACTTC,CASSQGTSGGEETQYF
TRBV28,many,TRBD1,TRBJ2-7,TGTGCCAGCAGGCCCCCCGGGACAGCGACCTACGAGCAGTACTTC,CASRPPGTATYEQYF
TRBV7-9,few,TRBD2,TRBJ2-1,TGTGCCAGCAGCACCCTGGCCTCGCGGGAGAATGAGCAGTTCTTC,CASSTLASRENEQFF
TRBV28,many,NA,TRBJ2-7,TGTGCCAGCAGCGCTAGGCCGACGTCATACGAGCAGTACTTC,CASSARPTSYEQYF
TRBV19,few,TRBD2,TRBJ2-1,TGTGCCAGTATGACTAGCGGGAGGGCCTCGAGTGAGCAGTTCTTC,CASMTSGRASSEQFF
TRBV19,few,NA,TRBJ2-1,TGTGCCACTGAAAGGGGGGACTACTACAATGAGCAGTTCTTC,CATERGDYYNEQFF
TRBV4-2,few,TRBD2,TRBJ2-2,TGTGCCAGCAGCCAAGTTGTAGCGGGAGACGTCGGGGAGCTGTTTTTT,CASSQVVAGDVGELFF
TRBV5-4,once,NA,TRBJ1-1,TGTGCCAGCAGCTTGGCGGCCAGGACGATGAACACTGAAGCTTTCTTT,CASSLAARTMNTEAFF